This record covers a single T cell receptor beta chain. An amount of RNA that ranged from roughly 0.5 to 1 ug was reverse transcribed with random hexamers. Across 54 Vbeta and 13 Jbeta, immunoSEQ multiplex PCR amplified TCR beta CDR3. From the immunoSEQ multiplex PCR reads, TCRdb called clonotypes with MiXCR, one entry per CDR3 protein. Of under 350,000 distinct CDR3 sequences listed, just over 90% are singletons. The sample originates from a study of CD8 T cells in Susac syndrome. CDR3 length: 15 amino acids. Trimming removed 6 bases from V and 1 base from J; junction bases left unmatched: 7. The V gene's germline CDR1 is MNHEY and CDR2 SVGAGI.

The sample taken for sequencing was CD4+ T cells from PBMCs. The receptor was isolated from a human donor with multiple sclerosis. The chain links TRBV6-5 to TRBJ2-5, with 8 bases that match TRBD1. The CDR3, as DNA: TGTGCCAGCAGCCAATCAGGGGGCCCCCAAGAGACCCAGTACTTC. As protein: CASSQSGGPQETQYF.